One sample yielded the 9 T cell receptor beta chains listed below, sequenced in a study of CD8 T cells in Susac syndrome. A quantity of about 0.45 to 1 ug RNA underwent reverse transcription using random hexamers. MiXCR, run by TCRdb on the immunoSEQ multiplex PCR reads, gives a single entry per CDR3 protein. Seen here are more than 55,000 distinct CDR3 sequences, under 96% observed once, and the top ten hold 0.09% to 0.13%. The sample taken for sequencing was CD4+ T cells from PBMCs. The receptors originated from a human donor with multiple sclerosis.

The rearrangement links TRBV12-3 or TRBV12-4 to TRBJ2-7; 7 nucleotides match TRBD2. This CDR3 contains 12 residues. Losses at the gene ends were 5 bases for V and 13 bases for J; bases not matched to a gene: 11. Here the CDR3 reads CASSDPWEGPYF. The CDR3 DNA follows: TGTGCCAGCAGTGACCCGTGGGAGGGACCCTACTTC.

This sequence joins TRBV6-2 or TRBV6-3 and TRBJ2-1, with D possibly matching TRBD2 (6 bases). The V gene's germline CDR1 is MNHEY and CDR2 SVGEGT. The V end was cut by 5 bases, the J end by 8 bases, with 22 bases between. The CDR3 loop spans 16 amino acids. In nucleotides, the CDR3 is TGTGCCAGCAGTGGGTCGGACCCGGGGGTGCTCTATGAGCAGTTCTTC. Translating gives CASSGSDPGVLYEQFF.

V gene TRBV27 combines with J gene TRBJ2-5, with unresolved D. Between the trimmed V and J ends, which lost 5 bases and 1 base, there was a span of 8 bases. Per germline, CDR1 MNHEY and CDR2 SMNVEV (reference sequence). This CDR3 has 13 amino acids. The CDR3 region has the DNA TGTGCCAGCAGTCCGGTTCCCCAAGAGACCCAGTACTTC. It translates to CASSPVPQETQYF.

The chain is built from TRBV12-3 or TRBV12-4 and TRBJ2-5; D remains ambiguous. Between the trimmed V and J ends, which lost 0 bases and 5 bases, there was a span of 4 bases. The CDR3 has 12 amino acids. The CDR3 reads CASSLALETQYF. CDR3 nucleotides: TGTGCCAGCAGTTTAGCGCTGGAGACCCAGTACTTC.

The chain carries TRBV3-1 and TRBJ2-7, with D tentatively TRBD2 (6 bases). The CDR3 totals 13 residues. Germline CDR1 LGHDT, CDR2 YNNKEL (reference sequence). V was shortened by 3 bases and J by 7 bases, with 13 bases between the two germline ends. The CDR3 loop is CASSQRDWGEQYF. The CDR3 nucleotides are TGTGCCAGCAGCCAGAGGGACTGGGGGGAGCAGTACTTC.

With regard to this clonotype: The junction does not match germline at one end; this may be a read error. This sequence joins TRBV2 and TRBJ2-1; D possibly uses TRBD1 or TRBD2 (5 bases each). The CDR3 runs to 13 residues. The germline V gene has CDR1 SNHLY and CDR2 FYNNEI. The CDR3 DNA sequence: TGTGCCAGCAGTGAAGTCCGCGAGAGGGGACCCACCTTC. Translation: CASSEVRERGPTF.

The rearrangement uses TRBV28 and TRBJ1-4; D remains unclear. Germline V gene data show CDR1 as MDHEN and CDR2 as SYDVKM. CDR3 size: 12 residues. V lost 2 bases, J lost 8 bases, and 6 bases lay in between. CDR3 loop: CASSLLREKLFF. DNA for the CDR3: TGTGCCAGCAGTTTACTTCGCGAAAAACTGTTTTTT.

The CDR3 region is CSAAAGGEKLFF. CDR3 coding DNA: TGCAGTGCCGCAGCAGGTGGAGAAAAACTGTTTTTT. This chain joins TRBV20-1 and TRBJ1-4, with D unresolved. CDR1 DFQATT and CDR2 SNEGSKA come from the germline V gene (reference sequence). The CDR3 consists of 12 residues. V lost 6 bases and J lost 8, with 13 bases in between.

The genes are TRBV18 and TRBJ1-2; the D gene is possibly TRBD1 (6 bases). The length of the CDR3 is 15 residues. V gave up 3 bases and J gave up 7 bases, with 18 bases separating them. The germline V gene encodes CDR1 KGHSH and CDR2 LQKENI. The CDR3 sequence: CASSPTTNRDAGYTF. CDR3 bases: TGTGCCAGCTCACCGACCACGAACAGGGATGCTGGCTACACCTTC.